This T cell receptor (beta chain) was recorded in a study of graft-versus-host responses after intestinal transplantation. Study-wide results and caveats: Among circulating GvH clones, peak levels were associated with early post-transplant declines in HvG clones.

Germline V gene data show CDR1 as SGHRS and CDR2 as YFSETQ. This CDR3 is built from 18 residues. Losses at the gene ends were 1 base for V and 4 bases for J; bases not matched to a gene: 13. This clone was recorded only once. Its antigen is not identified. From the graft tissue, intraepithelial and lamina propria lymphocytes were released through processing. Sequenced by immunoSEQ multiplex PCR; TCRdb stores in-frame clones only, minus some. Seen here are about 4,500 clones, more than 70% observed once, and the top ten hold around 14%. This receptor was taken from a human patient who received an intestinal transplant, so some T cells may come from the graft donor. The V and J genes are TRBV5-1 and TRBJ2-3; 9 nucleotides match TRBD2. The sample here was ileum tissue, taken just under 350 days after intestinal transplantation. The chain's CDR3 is CASSLRSRGRGGADTQYF. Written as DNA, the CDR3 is TGCGCCAGCAGCTTGCGGTCCAGGGGCCGCGGGGGGGCAGATACGCAGTATTTT.